This is a list of T cell receptor beta chains from one sample in a study of T cells in Graves' hyperthyroidism and ophthalmopathy. TCRdb recomputed calls from the multiplex PCR reads with MiXCR, one row per CDR3 protein. The sample consists of fewer than 850,000 distinct CDR3 sequences, roughly 17% of them appearing once. Source material: blood. These receptors were obtained from a man between 45 and 60 years old with Graves' hyperthyroidism. Both conserved end residues are part of each CDR3. The D gene is left open where the match is weak. For some rows the clone size is stated as once, few or many, or as a class when expanded; others skip it.

CDR3 protein: CSVEDRELAGGEETQYF
CDR3 DNA: TGCAGCGTTGAAGATCGGGAACTAGCGGGAGGAGAAGAGACCCAGTACTTC
clone size: .
D gene: TRBD2
J gene: TRBJ2-5
V gene: TRBV29-1

CDR3 protein: CASSPRPGSSGNTIYF
CDR3 DNA: TGTGCCAGCTCACCACGTCCGGGGAGCTCTGGAAACACCATATATTTT
clone size: many
D gene: .
J gene: TRBJ1-3
V gene: TRBV18

CDR3 protein: CASSGAGTDFANVLTF
CDR3 DNA: TGTGCCAGCAGCGGGGCAGGGACCGACTTTGCCAACGTCCTGACTTTC
clone size: .
D gene: .
J gene: TRBJ2-6
V gene: TRBV7-3

CDR3 protein: CASSQRDYNEQFF
CDR3 DNA: TGTGCCAGCAGCCAACGAGACTACAATGAGCAGTTCTTC
clone size: .
D gene: .
J gene: TRBJ2-1
V gene: TRBV3-1

CDR3 protein: CASSSITDTQYF
CDR3 DNA: TGTGCCAGCAGTTCGATTACAGATACGCAGTATTTT
clone size: many
D gene: .
J gene: TRBJ2-3
V gene: TRBV27

CDR3 protein: CASSFETPTYEQYF
CDR3 DNA: TGCGCCAGCAGCTTTGAGACTCCCACTTACGAGCAGTACTTC
clone size: .
D gene: .
J gene: TRBJ2-7
V gene: TRBV5-1

CDR3 protein: CASSPRIAGSYNEKFF
CDR3 DNA: TGTGCCAGCAGCCCTCGGATAGCGGGATCTTACAATGAGAAGTTCTTC
clone size: .
D gene: TRBD2
J gene: TRBJ2-1
V gene: TRBV9

CDR3 protein: CASSGRQVPNYGYTF
CDR3 DNA: TGTGCCAGCAGTGGGCGACAGGTTCCCAACTATGGCTACACCTTC
clone size: .
D gene: .
J gene: TRBJ1-2
V gene: TRBV25-1

CDR3 protein: CASSYSTGDEKLFF
CDR3 DNA: TGTGCCAGCAGTTACTCGACGGGCGATGAAAAACTGTTTTTT
clone size: many
D gene: .
J gene: TRBJ1-4
V gene: TRBV6-5

CDR3 protein: CASSEADRINSPLHF
CDR3 DNA: TGTGCCAGCAGTGAAGCAGACAGGATTAATTCACCCCTCCACTTT
clone size: many
D gene: .
J gene: TRBJ1-6
V gene: TRBV2

CDR3 protein: CAISDSIGYEQYF
CDR3 DNA: TGTGCCATCAGTGACTCGATTGGCTACGAGCAGTACTTC
clone size: many
D gene: .
J gene: TRBJ2-7
V gene: TRBV10-3

CDR3 protein: CASSLGQAEETQYF
CDR3 DNA: TGCGCCAGCAGCTTGGGACAGGCGGAAGAGACCCAGTACTTC
clone size: .
D gene: .
J gene: TRBJ2-5
V gene: TRBV5-1

CDR3 protein: CASSTPGAYEQYF
CDR3 DNA: TGTGCCAGCTCAACCCCCGGAGCCTACGAGCAGTACTTC
clone size: once
D gene: .
J gene: TRBJ2-7
V gene: TRBV18